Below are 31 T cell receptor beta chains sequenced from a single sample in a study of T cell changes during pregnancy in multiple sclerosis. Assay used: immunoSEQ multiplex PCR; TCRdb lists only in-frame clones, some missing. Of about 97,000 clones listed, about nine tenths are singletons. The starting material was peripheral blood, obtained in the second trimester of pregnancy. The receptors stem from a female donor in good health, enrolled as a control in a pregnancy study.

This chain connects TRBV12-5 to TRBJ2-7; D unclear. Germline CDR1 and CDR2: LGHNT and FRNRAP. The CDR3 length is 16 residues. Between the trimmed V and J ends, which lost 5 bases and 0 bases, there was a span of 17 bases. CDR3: CASGPRPLKSSYEQYF. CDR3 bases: TGTGCTAGTGGTCCGCGCCCCCTCAAGAGCTCCTACGAGCAGTACTTC.

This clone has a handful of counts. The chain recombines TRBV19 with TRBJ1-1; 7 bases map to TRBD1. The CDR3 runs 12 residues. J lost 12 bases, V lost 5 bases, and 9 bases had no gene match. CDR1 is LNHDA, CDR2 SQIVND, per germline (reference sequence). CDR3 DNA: TGTGCCAGTAGTTCGACGACAGGGTGGACTTTCTTT. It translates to CASSSTTGWTFF.

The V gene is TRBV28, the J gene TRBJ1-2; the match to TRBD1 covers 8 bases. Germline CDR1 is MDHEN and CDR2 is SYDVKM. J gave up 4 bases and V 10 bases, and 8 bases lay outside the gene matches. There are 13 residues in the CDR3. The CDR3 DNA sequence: TGTGCCACCCTCGCGACAGGGGTCTATGGCTACACCTTC. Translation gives CATLATGVYGYTF.

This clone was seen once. DNA for the CDR3: TGTGCCAGCAGCTTGCACGGGCAGCCCCAGCATTTT. It codes for CASSLHGQPQHF. This chain joins TRBV7-8 and TRBJ1-5; the D is unclear. This CDR3 has 12 residues. The germline CDR1 and CDR2 sequences are SGHVS and FQNEAQ. Trimming removed 3 bases from V and 7 bases from J, with 7 bases in between. The full variable domain, in which reference TRBV7-8 and TRBJ1-5 provide the parts outside the CDR3, is GAGVSQSPRYKVAKRGQDVALRCDPISGHVSLFWYQQALGQGPEFLTYFQNEAQLDKSGLPSDRFFAERPEGSVSTLKIQRTQQEDSAVYLCASSLHGQPQHFGDGTRLSIL.

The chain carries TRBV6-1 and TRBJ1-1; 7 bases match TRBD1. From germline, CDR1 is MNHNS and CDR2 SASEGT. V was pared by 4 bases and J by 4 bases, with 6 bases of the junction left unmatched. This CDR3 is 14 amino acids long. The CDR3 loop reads CASSALQGGTEAFF. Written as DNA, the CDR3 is TGTGCCAGCAGTGCCCTCCAGGGGGGCACTGAAGCTTTCTTT.

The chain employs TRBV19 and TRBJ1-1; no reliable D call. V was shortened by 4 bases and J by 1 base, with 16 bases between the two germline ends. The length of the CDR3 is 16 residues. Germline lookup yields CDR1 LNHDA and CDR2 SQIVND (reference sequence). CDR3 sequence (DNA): TGTGCCAGTAGTACTTTCCGACAAGGAAAGAACACTGAAGCTTTCTTT. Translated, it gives CASSTFRQGKNTEAFF.

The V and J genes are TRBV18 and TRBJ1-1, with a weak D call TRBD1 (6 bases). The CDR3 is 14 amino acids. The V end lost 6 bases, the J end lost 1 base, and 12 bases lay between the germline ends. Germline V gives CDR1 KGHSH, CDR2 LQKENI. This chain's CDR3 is CASSQDRKNTEAFF. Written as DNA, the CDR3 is TGTGCCAGCTCCCAAGACAGGAAGAACACTGAAGCTTTCTTT.

The CDR3 reads CASSHSRSGNNEQFF. In nucleotides, the CDR3 is TGTGCCAGCAGCCACTCCCGGAGCGGGAACAATGAGCAGTTCTTC. This chain links TRBV7-2 with TRBJ2-1; 7 positions agree with TRBD2. Germline V gene data show CDR1 as SGHTA and CDR2 as FQGNSA. V dropped 5 bases and J dropped 5; count of bases not matched to a gene: 9. CDR3 length equals 15 residues.

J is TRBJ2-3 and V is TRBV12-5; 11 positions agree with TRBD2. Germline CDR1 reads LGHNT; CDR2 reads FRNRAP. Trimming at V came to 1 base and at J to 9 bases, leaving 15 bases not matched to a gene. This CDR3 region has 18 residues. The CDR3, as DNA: TGTGCTAGTGGTTTGGGCAGACTAGCGGGAACGGCAACAAGCACGCAGTATTTT. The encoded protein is CASGLGRLAGTATSTQYF.

The CDR3 DNA follows: TGTGCCAGCATCCACGATGGCGGGGACGGCTACACCTTC. It encodes CASIHDGGDGYTF. The rearrangement links TRBV28 to TRBJ1-2; a weak D match, TRBD1 (5 bases). This CDR3 is built from 13 residues. Per the germline V gene, CDR1 is MDHEN and CDR2 is SYDVKM. V lost 7 bases and J 8 bases, leaving 17 bases between the germline ends.

The CDR3 DNA sequence: TGTGCCAGCAGCTTGGAATACCCTAGGAACACTGAAGCTTTCTTT. Translated, it gives CASSLEYPRNTEAFF. This sequence joins TRBV5-4 and TRBJ1-1; D gene ambiguous. This CDR3 has 15 amino acids. V dropped 0 bases and J dropped 1 base, with 10 bases sitting between them. The germline CDR1 and CDR2 sequences are SGHNT and YYREEE (reference sequence).

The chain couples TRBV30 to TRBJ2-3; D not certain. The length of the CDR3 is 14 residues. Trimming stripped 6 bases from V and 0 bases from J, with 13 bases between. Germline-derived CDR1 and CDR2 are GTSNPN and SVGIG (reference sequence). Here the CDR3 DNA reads TGTGCCTGTAAAAGGAGCACTAGCACAGATACGCAGTATTTT. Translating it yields CACKRSTSTDTQYF.

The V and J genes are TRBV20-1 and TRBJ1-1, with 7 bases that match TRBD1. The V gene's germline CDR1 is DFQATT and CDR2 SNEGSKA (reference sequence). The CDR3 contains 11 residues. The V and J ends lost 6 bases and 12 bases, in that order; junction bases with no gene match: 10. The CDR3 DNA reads TGCAGTGCCTTAAACAGGGGCCAGCCTTTCTTT. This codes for CSALNRGQPFF.

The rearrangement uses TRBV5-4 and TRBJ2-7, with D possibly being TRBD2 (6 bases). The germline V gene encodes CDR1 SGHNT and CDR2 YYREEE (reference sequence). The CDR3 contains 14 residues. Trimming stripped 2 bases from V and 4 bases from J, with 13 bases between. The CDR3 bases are TGTGCCAGCAGCTTTAATCAGCGGGCGTACGAGCAGTACTTC. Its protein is CASSFNQRAYEQYF.

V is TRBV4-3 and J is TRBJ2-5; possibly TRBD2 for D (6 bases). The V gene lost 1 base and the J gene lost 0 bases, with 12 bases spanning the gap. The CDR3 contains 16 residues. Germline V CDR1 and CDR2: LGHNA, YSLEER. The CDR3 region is CASSQAGGTYQETQYF. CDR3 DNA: TGCGCCAGCAGCCAAGCTGGGGGGACTTACCAAGAGACCCAGTACTTC.

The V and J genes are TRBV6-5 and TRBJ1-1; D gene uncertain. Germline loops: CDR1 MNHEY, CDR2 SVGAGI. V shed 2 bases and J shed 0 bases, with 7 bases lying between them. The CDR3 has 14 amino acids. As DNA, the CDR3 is TGTGCCAGCAGTTACGAACCGGTGAACACTGAAGCTTTCTTT. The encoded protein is CASSYEPVNTEAFF.

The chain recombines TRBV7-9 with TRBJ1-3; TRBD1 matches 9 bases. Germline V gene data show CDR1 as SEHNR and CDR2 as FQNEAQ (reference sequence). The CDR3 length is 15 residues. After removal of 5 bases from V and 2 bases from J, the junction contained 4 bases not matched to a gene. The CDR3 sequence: CASSARTGAGNTIYF. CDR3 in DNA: TGTGCCAGCAGCGCAAGGACAGGGGCTGGAAACACCATATATTTT.

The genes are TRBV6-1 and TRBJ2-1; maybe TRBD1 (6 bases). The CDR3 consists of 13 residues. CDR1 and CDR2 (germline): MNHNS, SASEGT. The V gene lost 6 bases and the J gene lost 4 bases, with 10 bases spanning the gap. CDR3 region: CASRADRYNEQFF. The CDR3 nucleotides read TGTGCCAGCAGGGCCGACAGGTACAATGAGCAGTTCTTC.

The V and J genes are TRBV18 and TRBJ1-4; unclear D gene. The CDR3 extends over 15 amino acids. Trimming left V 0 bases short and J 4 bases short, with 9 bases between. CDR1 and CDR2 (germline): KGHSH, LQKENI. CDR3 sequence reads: CASSPPGPNNEKLFF. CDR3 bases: TGTGCCAGCTCACCACCGGGCCCAAATAATGAAAAACTGTTTTTT. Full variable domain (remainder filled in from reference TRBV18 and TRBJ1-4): NAGVMQNPRHLVRRRGQEARLRCSPMKGHSHVYWYRQLPEEGLKFMVYLQKENIIDESGMPKERFSAEFPKEGPSILRIQQVVRGDSAAYFCASSPPGPNNEKLFFGSGTQLSVL.

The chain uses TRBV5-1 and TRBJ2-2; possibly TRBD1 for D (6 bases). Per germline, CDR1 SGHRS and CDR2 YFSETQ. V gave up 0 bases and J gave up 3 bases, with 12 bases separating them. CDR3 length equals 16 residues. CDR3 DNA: TGCGCCAGCAGCTTGGTGGTGGGGGCGGACACCGGGGAGCTGTTTTTT. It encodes CASSLVVGADTGELFF.

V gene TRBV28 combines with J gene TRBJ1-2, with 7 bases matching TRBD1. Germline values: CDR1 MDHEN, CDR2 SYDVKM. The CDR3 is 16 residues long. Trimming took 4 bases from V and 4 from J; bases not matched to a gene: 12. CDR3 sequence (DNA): TGTGCCAGCAGTTCCGGGACAGCGAGTAGGGGCTATGGCTACACCTTC. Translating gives CASSSGTASRGYGYTF.

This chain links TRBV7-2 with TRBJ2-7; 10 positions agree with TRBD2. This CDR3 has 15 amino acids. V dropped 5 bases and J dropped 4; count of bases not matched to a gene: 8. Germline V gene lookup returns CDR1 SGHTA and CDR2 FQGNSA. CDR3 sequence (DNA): TGTGCCAGCAGCGTATCTAGCGGGAGTTCGTACGAGCAGTACTTC. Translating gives CASSVSSGSSYEQYF.

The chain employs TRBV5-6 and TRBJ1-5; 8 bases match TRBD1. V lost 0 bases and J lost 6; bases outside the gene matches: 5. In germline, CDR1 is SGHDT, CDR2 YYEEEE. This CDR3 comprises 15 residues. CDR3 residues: CASSLGQGAAQPQHF. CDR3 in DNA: TGTGCCAGCAGCTTGGGGCAGGGGGCGGCTCAGCCCCAGCATTTT.

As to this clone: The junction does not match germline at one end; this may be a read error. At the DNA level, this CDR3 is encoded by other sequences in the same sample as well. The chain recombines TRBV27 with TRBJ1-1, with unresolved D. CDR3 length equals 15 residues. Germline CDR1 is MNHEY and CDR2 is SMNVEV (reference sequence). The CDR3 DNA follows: TGTGCTAGCAGTTTCCAGGTCCAAGCGAACACTGAAGCTTTCTTT. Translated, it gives CASSFQVQANTEAFF.

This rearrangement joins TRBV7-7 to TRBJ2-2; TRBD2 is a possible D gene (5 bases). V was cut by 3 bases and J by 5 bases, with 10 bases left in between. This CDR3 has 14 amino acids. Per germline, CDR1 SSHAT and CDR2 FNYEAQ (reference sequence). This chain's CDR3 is CASSLGVRTGELFF. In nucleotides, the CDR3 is TGTGCCAGCAGCTTGGGAGTGCGGACCGGGGAGCTGTTTTTT.

Here the CDR3 reads CASIQGNYGYTF. DNA of the CDR3: TGTGCCAGCATTCAGGGGAACTATGGCTACACCTTC. This chain uses TRBV28 with TRBJ1-2, with a weak D call TRBD1 (6 bases). This CDR3 has 12 residues. Germline lookup yields CDR1 MDHEN and CDR2 SYDVKM. V lost 7 bases, J lost 2 bases, and 8 bases lay in between.

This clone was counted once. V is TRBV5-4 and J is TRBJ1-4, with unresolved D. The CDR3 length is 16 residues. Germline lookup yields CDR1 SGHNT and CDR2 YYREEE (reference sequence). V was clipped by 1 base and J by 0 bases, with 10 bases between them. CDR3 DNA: TGTGCCAGCAGCTTGAACCGCCAGTCAACTAATGAAAAACTGTTTTTT. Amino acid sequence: CASSLNRQSTNEKLFF.

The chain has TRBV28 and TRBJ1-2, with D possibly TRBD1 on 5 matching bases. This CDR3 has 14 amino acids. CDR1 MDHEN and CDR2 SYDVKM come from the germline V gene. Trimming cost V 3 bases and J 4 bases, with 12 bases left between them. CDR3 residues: CASSFRRGSYGYTF. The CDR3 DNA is TGTGCCAGCAGTTTTCGGAGGGGATCCTATGGCTACACCTTC.

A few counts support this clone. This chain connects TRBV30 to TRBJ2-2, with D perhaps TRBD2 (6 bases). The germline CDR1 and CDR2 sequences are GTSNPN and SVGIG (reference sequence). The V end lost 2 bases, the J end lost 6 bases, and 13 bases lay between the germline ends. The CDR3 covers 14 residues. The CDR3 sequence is CAWSTGVVAGELFF. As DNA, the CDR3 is TGTGCCTGGAGTACGGGAGTGGTGGCCGGGGAGCTGTTTTTT.

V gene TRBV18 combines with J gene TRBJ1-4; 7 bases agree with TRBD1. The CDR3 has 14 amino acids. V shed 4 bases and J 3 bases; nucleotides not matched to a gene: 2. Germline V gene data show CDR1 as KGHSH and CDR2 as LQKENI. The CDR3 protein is CASSQGASNEKLFF. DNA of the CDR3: TGTGCCAGCTCACAGGGGGCTTCTAATGAAAAACTGTTTTTT.

CDR3 region: CASSYRGGEETQYF. The CDR3 DNA reads as TGTGCCAGCAGTTACCGTGGGGGCGAAGAGACCCAGTACTTC. This chain connects TRBV6-5 to TRBJ2-5, with D possibly TRBD1 on 6 matching bases. Per germline, CDR1 MNHEY and CDR2 SVGAGI. CDR3 length: 14 residues. Trimming cost V 2 bases and J 3 bases, with 10 bases left between them.